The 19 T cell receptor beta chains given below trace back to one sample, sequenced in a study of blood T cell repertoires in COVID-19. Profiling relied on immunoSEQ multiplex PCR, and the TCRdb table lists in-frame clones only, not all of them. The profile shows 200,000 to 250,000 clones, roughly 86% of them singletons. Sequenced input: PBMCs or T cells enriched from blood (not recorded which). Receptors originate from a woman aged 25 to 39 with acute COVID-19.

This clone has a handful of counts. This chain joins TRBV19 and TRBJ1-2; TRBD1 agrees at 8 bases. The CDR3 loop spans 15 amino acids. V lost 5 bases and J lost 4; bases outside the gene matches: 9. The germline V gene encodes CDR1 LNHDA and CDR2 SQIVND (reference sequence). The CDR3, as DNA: TGTGCCAGTAGTGATCCTACGGGACAGGTCTATGGCTACACCTTC. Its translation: CASSDPTGQVYGYTF.

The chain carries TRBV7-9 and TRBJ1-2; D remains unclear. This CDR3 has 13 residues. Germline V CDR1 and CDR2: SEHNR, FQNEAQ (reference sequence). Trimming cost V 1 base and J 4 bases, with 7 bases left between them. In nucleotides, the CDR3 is TGTGCCAGCAGCTTAGTCTTCCTCTATGGCTACACCTTC. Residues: CASSLVFLYGYTF.

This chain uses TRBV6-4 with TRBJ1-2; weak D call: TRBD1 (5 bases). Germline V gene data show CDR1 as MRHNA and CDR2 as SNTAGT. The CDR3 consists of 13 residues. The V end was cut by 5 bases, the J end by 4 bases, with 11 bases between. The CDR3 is CASSRTPSYGYTF. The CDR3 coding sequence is TGTGCCAGCAGTAGGACACCGAGCTATGGCTACACCTTC.

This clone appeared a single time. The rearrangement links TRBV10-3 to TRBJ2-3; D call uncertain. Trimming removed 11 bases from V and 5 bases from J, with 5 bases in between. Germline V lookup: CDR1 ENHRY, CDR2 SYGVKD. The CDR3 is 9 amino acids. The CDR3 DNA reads TGTGCCGCCGGAGATACGCAGTATTTT. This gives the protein CAAGDTQYF.

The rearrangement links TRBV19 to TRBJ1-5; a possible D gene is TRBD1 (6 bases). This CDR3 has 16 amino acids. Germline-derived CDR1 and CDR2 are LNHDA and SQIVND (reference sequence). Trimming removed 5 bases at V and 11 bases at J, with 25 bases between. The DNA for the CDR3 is TGTGCCAGTAGTCCCGGCGGGGGGCTATCCTCTGGGGCCCAGCATTTT. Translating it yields CASSPGGGLSSGAQHF.

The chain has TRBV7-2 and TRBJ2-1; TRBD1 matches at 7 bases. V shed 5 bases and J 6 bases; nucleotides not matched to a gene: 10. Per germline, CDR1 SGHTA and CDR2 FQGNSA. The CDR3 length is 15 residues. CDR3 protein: CASSPDREKSNEQFF. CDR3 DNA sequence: TGTGCCAGCAGCCCAGACAGGGAAAAGTCCAATGAGCAGTTCTTC.

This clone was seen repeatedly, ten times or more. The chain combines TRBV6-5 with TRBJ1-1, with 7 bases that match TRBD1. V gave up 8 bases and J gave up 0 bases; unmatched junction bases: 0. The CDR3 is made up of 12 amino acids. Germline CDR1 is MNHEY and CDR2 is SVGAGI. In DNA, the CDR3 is TGTGCCAGCGACAGGGTGAACACTGAAGCTTTCTTT. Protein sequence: CASDRVNTEAFF.

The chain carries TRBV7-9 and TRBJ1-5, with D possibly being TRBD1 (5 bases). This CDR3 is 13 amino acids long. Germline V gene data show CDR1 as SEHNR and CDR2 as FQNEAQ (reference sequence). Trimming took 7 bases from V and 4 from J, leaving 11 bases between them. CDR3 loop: CASTRGTNQPQHF. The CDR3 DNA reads TGTGCCAGCACGCGGGGGACGAATCAGCCCCAGCATTTT.

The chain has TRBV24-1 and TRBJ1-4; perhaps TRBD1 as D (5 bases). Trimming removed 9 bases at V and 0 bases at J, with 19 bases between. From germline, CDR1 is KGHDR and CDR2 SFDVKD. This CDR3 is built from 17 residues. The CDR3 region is CATLPWGPTPTNEKLFF. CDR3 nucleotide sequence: TGTGCCACCCTGCCGTGGGGCCCAACTCCAACTAATGAAAAACTGTTTTTT.

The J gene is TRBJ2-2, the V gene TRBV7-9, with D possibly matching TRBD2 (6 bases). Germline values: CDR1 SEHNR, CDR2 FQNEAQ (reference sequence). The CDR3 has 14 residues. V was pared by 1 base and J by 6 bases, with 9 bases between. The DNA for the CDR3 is TGTGCCAGCAGCTTAGGGAGGGCTCCCGGGGAGCTGTTTTTT. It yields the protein CASSLGRAPGELFF. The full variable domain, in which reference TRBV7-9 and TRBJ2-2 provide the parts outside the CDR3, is DTGVSQNPRHKITKRGQNVTFRCDPISEHNRLYWYRQTLGQGPEFLTYFQNEAQLEKSRLLSDRFSAERPKGSFSTLEIQRTEQGDSAMYLCASSLGRAPGELFFGEGSRLTVL.

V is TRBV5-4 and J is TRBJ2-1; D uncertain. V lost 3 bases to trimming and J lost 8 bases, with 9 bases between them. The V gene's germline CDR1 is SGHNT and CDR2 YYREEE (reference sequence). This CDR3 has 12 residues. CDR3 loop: CASSSYPDEQFF. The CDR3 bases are TGTGCCAGCAGCTCTTACCCGGATGAGCAGTTCTTC.

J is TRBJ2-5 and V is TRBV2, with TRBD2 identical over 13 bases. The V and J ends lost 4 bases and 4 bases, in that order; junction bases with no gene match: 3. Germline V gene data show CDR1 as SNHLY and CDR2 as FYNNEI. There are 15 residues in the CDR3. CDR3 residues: CASSGLAGGSETQYF. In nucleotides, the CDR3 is TGTGCCAGCAGTGGACTAGCGGGGGGCTCAGAGACCCAGTACTTC.

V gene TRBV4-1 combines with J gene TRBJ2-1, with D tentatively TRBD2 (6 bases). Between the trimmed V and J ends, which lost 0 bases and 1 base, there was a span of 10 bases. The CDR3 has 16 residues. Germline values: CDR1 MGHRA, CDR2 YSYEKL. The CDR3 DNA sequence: TGCGCCAGCAGCCAAGAGGGGAGGAGATCCTACAATGAGCAGTTCTTC. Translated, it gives CASSQEGRRSYNEQFF.

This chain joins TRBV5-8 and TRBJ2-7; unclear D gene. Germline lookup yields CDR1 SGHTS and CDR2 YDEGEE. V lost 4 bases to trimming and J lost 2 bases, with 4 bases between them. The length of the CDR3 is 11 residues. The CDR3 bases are TGTGCCAGCAGCCCTACCTACGAGCAGTACTTC. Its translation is CASSPTYEQYF.

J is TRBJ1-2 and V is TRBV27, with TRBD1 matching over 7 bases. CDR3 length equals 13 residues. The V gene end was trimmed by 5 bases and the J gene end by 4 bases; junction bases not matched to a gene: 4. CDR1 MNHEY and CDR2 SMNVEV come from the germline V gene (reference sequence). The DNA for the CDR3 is TGTGCCAGCAGTAGACAGGGAGTCTATGGCTACACCTTC. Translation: CASSRQGVYGYTF.

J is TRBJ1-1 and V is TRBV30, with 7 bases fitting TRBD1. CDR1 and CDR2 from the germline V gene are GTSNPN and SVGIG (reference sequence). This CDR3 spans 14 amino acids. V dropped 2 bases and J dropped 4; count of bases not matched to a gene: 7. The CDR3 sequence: CAWSQPGGSTEAFF. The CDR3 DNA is TGTGCCTGGAGTCAGCCAGGGGGGAGCACTGAAGCTTTCTTT. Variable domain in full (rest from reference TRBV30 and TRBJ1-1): SQTIHQWPATLVQPVGSPLSLECTVEGTSNPNLYWYRQAAGRGLQLLFYSVGIGQISSEVPQNLSASRPQDRQFILSSKKLLLSDSGFYLCAWSQPGGSTEAFFGQGTRLTVV.

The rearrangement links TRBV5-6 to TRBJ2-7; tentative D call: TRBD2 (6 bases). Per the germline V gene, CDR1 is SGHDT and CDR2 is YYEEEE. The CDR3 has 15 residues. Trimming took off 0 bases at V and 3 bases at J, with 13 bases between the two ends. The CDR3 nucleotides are TGTGCCAGCAGCTTGGGGTTGCGGGGTGGCTACGAGCAGTACTTC. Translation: CASSLGLRGGYEQYF.

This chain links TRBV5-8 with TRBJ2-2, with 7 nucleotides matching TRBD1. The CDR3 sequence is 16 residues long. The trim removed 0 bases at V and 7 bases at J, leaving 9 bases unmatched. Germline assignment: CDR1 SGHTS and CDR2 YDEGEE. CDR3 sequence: CASSLAGTRGHGELFF. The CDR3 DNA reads TGTGCCAGCAGCTTGGCCGGAACGAGGGGGCACGGGGAGCTGTTTTTT.

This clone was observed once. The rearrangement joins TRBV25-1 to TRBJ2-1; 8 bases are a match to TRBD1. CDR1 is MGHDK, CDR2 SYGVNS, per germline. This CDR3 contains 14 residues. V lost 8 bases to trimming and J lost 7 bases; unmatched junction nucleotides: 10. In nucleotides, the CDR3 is TGTGCCAGCTCATCCGGGACAGGTGAAAATGAGCAGTTCTTC. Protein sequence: CASSSGTGENEQFF.